Reported below is one T cell receptor beta chain. This table comes from immunoSEQ multiplex PCR, and its TCRdb copy is limited to in-frame clones, with some not included. The table includes 250,000 to 300,000 clones, 94% detected once. The CDR3 runs to 13 residues. Trimming cost V 6 bases and J 0 bases, with 6 bases left between them. The germline V gene encodes CDR1 MNHNS and CDR2 SASEGT. This sample was taken from a study of T cell responses to AZD1222 COVID-19 vaccine. The receptor was isolated from an adult who received the AZD1222 COVID-19 vaccine. The chain employs TRBV6-1 and TRBJ1-5; D gene unclear. Source: peripheral blood, taken 28 days after the second AZD1222 dose. CDR3 nucleotides: TGTGCCAGCAGAGAATATAGCAATCAGCCCCAGCATTTT. Amino acids: CASREYSNQPQHF.